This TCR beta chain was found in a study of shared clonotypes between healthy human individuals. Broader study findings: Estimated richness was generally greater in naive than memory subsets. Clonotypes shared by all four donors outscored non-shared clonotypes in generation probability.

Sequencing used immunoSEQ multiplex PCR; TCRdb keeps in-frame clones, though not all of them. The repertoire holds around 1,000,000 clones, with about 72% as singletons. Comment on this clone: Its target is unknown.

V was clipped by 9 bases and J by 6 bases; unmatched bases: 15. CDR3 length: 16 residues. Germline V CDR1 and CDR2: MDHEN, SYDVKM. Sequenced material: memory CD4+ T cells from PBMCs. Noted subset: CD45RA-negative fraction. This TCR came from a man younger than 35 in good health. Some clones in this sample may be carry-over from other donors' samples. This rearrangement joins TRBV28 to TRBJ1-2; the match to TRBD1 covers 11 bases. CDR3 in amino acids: CASQTNLGQGVDGYTF. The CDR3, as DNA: TGTGCCAGTCAAACAAACTTGGGACAGGGGGTGGATGGCTACACCTTC.